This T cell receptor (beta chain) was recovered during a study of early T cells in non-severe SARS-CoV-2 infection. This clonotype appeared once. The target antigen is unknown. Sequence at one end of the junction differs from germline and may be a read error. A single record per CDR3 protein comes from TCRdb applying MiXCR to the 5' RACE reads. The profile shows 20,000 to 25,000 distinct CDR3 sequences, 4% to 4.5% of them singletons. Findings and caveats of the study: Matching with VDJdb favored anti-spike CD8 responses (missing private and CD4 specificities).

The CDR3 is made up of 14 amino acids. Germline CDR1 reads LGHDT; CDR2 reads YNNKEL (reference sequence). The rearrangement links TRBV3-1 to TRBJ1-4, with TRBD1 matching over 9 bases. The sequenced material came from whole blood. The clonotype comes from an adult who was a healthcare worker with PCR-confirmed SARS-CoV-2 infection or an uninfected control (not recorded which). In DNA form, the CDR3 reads TGTGCCAGCGGCCAAGGGACAGGGAATGAAAAACTGTTTTTT. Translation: CASGQGTGNEKLFF. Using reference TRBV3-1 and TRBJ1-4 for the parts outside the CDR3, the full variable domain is DTAVSQTPKYLVTQMGNDKSIKCEQNLGHDTMYWYKQDSKKFLKIMFSYNNKELIINETVPNRFSPKSPDKAHLNLHINSLELGDSAVYFCASGQGTGNEKLFFGSGTQLSVL.